These T cell receptor beta chains were read from a single sample in a study of PD-1 blockade in classical Hodgkin lymphoma. The table came from immunoSEQ multiplex PCR; TCRdb's copy has only in-frame clones and leaves some out. The table includes more than 140,000 clones, nearly 80% detected once. Sequences were derived from peripheral blood mononuclear cells (PBMCs), sampled before the second cycle of nivolumab. These receptor sequences come from a human donor with classical Hodgkin lymphoma. Both conserved end residues are part of each CDR3. Each record gives: V gene, J gene, D gene, clone size, CDR3 DNA, CDR3 protein. A D gene is named only where the DNA matches it firmly. Size is omitted from some rows. Given values are once, few, many or a class for expanded clones.

V gene: TRBV6-5; J gene: TRBJ1-2; D gene: .; clone size: .; CDR3 DNA: TGTGCCAGCAGTGAAGCGGATGGCTACACCTTC; CDR3 protein: CASSEADGYTF
V gene: TRBV23-1; J gene: TRBJ2-2; D gene: .; clone size: .; CDR3 DNA: TGCGCCAGCAGGCAGGGCGACACCGGGGAGCTGTTTTTT; CDR3 protein: CASRQGDTGELFF
V gene: TRBV5-1; J gene: TRBJ2-3; D gene: .; clone size: few; CDR3 DNA: TGCGCCAGCAGCCCCGCTCTTTCAGAGGCAGATACGCAGTATTTT; CDR3 protein: CASSPALSEADTQYF
V gene: TRBV7-9; J gene: TRBJ1-5; D gene: .; clone size: once; CDR3 DNA: TGTGCCAGCAGCCCCAGGGGACCGGGCAATCAGCCCCAGCATTTT; CDR3 protein: CASSPRGPGNQPQHF
V gene: TRBV5-1; J gene: TRBJ2-3; D gene: TRBD2; clone size: .; CDR3 DNA: TGCGCCAGCAGCCGCCTAGCGGGAGGTGAGGCAGATACGCAGTATTTT; CDR3 protein: CASSRLAGGEADTQYF
V gene: TRBV5-5; J gene: TRBJ1-5; D gene: .; clone size: few; CDR3 DNA: TGTGCCAGCAGCTGGTCCGGCCCGGGGGGAGGTCAGCCCCAGCATTTT; CDR3 protein: CASSWSGPGGGQPQHF
V gene: TRBV10-3; J gene: TRBJ2-3; D gene: .; clone size: .; CDR3 DNA: TGTGCCATCAGGGACACCACAGATACGCAGTATTTT; CDR3 protein: CAIRDTTDTQYF
V gene: TRBV28; J gene: TRBJ2-7; D gene: .; clone size: few; CDR3 DNA: TGTGCCAGCAGTTACCTCGGGGCCTACTACGAGCAGTACTTC; CDR3 protein: CASSYLGAYYEQYF
V gene: TRBV29-1; J gene: TRBJ2-2; D gene: .; clone size: .; CDR3 DNA: TGCAGCGTCGCCCGGGGGGCCTACACCGGGGAGCTGTTTTTT; CDR3 protein: CSVARGAYTGELFF
V gene: TRBV27; J gene: TRBJ1-4; D gene: TRBD1; clone size: .; CDR3 DNA: TGTGCCAGCAGAAAGGGGACAGCAACTAATGAAAAACTGTTTTTT; CDR3 protein: CASRKGTATNEKLFF
V gene: TRBV6-5; J gene: TRBJ2-2; D gene: .; clone size: .; CDR3 DNA: TGTGCCAGCAGCGACCCCGGCACCGGGGAGCTGTTTTTT; CDR3 protein: CASSDPGTGELFF
V gene: TRBV4-1; J gene: TRBJ1-1; D gene: .; clone size: .; CDR3 DNA: TGCGCCAGCAGCCAAGTTCCCACAGCGGAACCCACTGAAGCTTTCTTT; CDR3 protein: CASSQVPTAEPTEAFF
V gene: TRBV27; J gene: TRBJ1-5; D gene: .; clone size: .; CDR3 DNA: TGTGCCAGCAGTTTTAAAAGACAGGCGGGGGTCCAGCCCCAGCATTTT; CDR3 protein: CASSFKRQAGVQPQHF
V gene: TRBV19; J gene: TRBJ2-1; D gene: TRBD1; clone size: once; CDR3 DNA: TGTGCCAGTAGTATTGATCAGGGGGCCGATGAGCAGTTCTTC; CDR3 protein: CASSIDQGADEQFF
V gene: TRBV18; J gene: TRBJ2-3; D gene: TRBD1; clone size: .; CDR3 DNA: TGTGCCAGCTCACCTATGGGACAGACAGATACGCAGTATTTT; CDR3 protein: CASSPMGQTDTQYF
V gene: TRBV7-3; J gene: TRBJ2-1; D gene: TRBD2; clone size: .; CDR3 DNA: TGTGCCAGCAGGTCTAGCGGGATCAATGAGCAGTTCTTC; CDR3 protein: CASRSSGINEQFF
V gene: TRBV5-1; J gene: TRBJ2-1; D gene: TRBD1; clone size: few; CDR3 DNA: TGCGCCAGCACGGACAGGGGAGGGACCTACAATGAGCAGTTCTTC; CDR3 protein: CASTDRGGTYNEQFF
V gene: TRBV7-3; J gene: TRBJ2-3; D gene: .; clone size: .; CDR3 DNA: TGTGCCAGCAGCCCCGACTGGCTTTCGTCAGATACGCAGTATTTT; CDR3 protein: CASSPDWLSSDTQYF
V gene: TRBV5-6; J gene: TRBJ1-3; D gene: TRBD1; clone size: once; CDR3 DNA: TGTGCCAGCAACCCGACAGGGGCTGGAAACACCATATATTTT; CDR3 protein: CASNPTGAGNTIYF
V gene: TRBV2; J gene: TRBJ2-1; D gene: .; clone size: .; CDR3 DNA: TGTGCCAGCGTAGACACCTTCTCCTACAATGAGCAGTTCTTC; CDR3 protein: CASVDTFSYNEQFF
V gene: TRBV5-1; J gene: TRBJ2-7; D gene: .; clone size: .; CDR3 DNA: TGCGCCAGCAGCTTACAGGGACCCTACGAGCAGTACTTC; CDR3 protein: CASSLQGPYEQYF
V gene: TRBV18; J gene: TRBJ1-3; D gene: TRBD1; clone size: .; CDR3 DNA: TGTGCCAGCTCACCAGTGCGGGGACAGGGGGCTGACTCCTCTGGAAACACCATATATTTT; CDR3 protein: CASSPVRGQGADSSGNTIYF
V gene: TRBV10-3; J gene: TRBJ1-2; D gene: .; clone size: .; CDR3 DNA: TGTGCCATCAGTGAGACCACGACAGGTGGCTACACCTTC; CDR3 protein: CAISETTTGGYTF
V gene: TRBV18; J gene: TRBJ1-2; D gene: .; clone size: .; CDR3 DNA: TGTGCCAGCTCACCACGGGCGGGGGAGGTGGATCATGGCTACACCTTC; CDR3 protein: CASSPRAGEVDHGYTF
V gene: TRBV19; J gene: TRBJ1-2; D gene: .; clone size: .; CDR3 DNA: TGTGCCAGTAGTGTCGGTGGGAACTATGGCTACACCTTC; CDR3 protein: CASSVGGNYGYTF
V gene: TRBV18; J gene: TRBJ2-7; D gene: TRBD1; clone size: once; CDR3 DNA: TGTGCCAGCTCACCAGGACAGGATCCCTACGAGCAGTACTTC; CDR3 protein: CASSPGQDPYEQYF
V gene: TRBV11-2; J gene: TRBJ1-6; D gene: .; clone size: once; CDR3 DNA: TGTGCCAGCAGCTTATGGCAGGGAAATTCACCCCTCCACTTT; CDR3 protein: CASSLWQGNSPLHF
V gene: TRBV7-6; J gene: TRBJ2-1; D gene: .; clone size: .; CDR3 DNA: TGTGCCAGCAGCCCCCAAGTACAGGACAATGAGCAGTTCTTC; CDR3 protein: CASSPQVQDNEQFF
V gene: TRBV5-1; J gene: TRBJ2-3; D gene: TRBD1; clone size: .; CDR3 DNA: TGCGCCAGCAGCTTGCAAGTAACAGGGGGCCTCACAGATACGCAGTATTTT; CDR3 protein: CASSLQVTGGLTDTQYF
V gene: TRBV7-2; J gene: TRBJ2-3; D gene: .; clone size: .; CDR3 DNA: TGTGCCAGCAGCTTACGACCCTATTCCACAGATACGCAGTATTTT; CDR3 protein: CASSLRPYSTDTQYF
V gene: TRBV30; J gene: TRBJ2-3; D gene: TRBD1; clone size: .; CDR3 DNA: TGTGCCTGGAGTCCGGGACAGGGAACAGATACGCAGTATTTT; CDR3 protein: CAWSPGQGTDTQYF
V gene: TRBV4-3; J gene: TRBJ2-3; D gene: TRBD2; clone size: .; CDR3 DNA: TGCGCCAGCAGCCAAGATCTTGGCGGGAGAGATACGCAGTATTTT; CDR3 protein: CASSQDLGGRDTQYF
V gene: TRBV7-2; J gene: TRBJ2-5; D gene: .; clone size: .; CDR3 DNA: TGTGCCAGCAGCCCCGAGCCGGGACGGCAAGAGACCCAGTACTTC; CDR3 protein: CASSPEPGRQETQYF
V gene: TRBV5-1; J gene: TRBJ2-3; D gene: TRBD1; clone size: .; CDR3 DNA: TGCGCCAGCAGCTTGATACCGGGACAGACCACAGATACGCAGTATTTT; CDR3 protein: CASSLIPGQTTDTQYF
V gene: TRBV28; J gene: TRBJ1-1; D gene: TRBD1; clone size: .; CDR3 DNA: TGTGCCAGCAGTTCCCCCGGGACAGGGGACACTGAAGCTTTCTTT; CDR3 protein: CASSSPGTGDTEAFF
V gene: TRBV7-2; J gene: TRBJ2-3; D gene: TRBD2; clone size: once; CDR3 DNA: TGTGCCAGCAGCTCACTAGCGGGAGTTCTAGATACGCAGTATTTT; CDR3 protein: CASSSLAGVLDTQYF
V gene: TRBV9; J gene: TRBJ2-3; D gene: TRBD1; clone size: few; CDR3 DNA: TGTGCCAGCAGCGTAAAGGGACAGGGTGACTTTCTCTTGGCAGATACGCAGTATTTT; CDR3 protein: CASSVKGQGDFLLADTQYF
V gene: TRBV13; J gene: TRBJ2-3; D gene: .; clone size: .; CDR3 DNA: TGTGCCAGCAGCTTGGCAGATACGCAGTATTTT; CDR3 protein: CASSLADTQYF
V gene: TRBV6-1; J gene: TRBJ1-2; D gene: .; clone size: .; CDR3 DNA: TGTGCCAGCAGTGAAGAAGGCGGCTACACCTTC; CDR3 protein: CASSEEGGYTF
V gene: TRBV12-5; J gene: TRBJ2-3; D gene: .; clone size: .; CDR3 DNA: TGTGCTAGTGGTACCTTGACAGGTTTCACAGATACGCAGTATTTT; CDR3 protein: CASGTLTGFTDTQYF
V gene: TRBV10-3; J gene: TRBJ1-1; D gene: TRBD1; clone size: once; CDR3 DNA: TGTGCCACCACAGGGGAAACAGGGGCTCTCACTGAAGCTTTCTTT; CDR3 protein: CATTGETGALTEAFF
V gene: TRBV28; J gene: TRBJ1-6; D gene: .; clone size: once; CDR3 DNA: TGTGCCAGCAGTTTAAGTTCACCCCTCCACTTT; CDR3 protein: CASSLSSPLHF
V gene: TRBV10-3; J gene: TRBJ2-6; D gene: .; clone size: .; CDR3 DNA: TGTGCCATCAGTGAGTCTCGTGGGGCCAACGTCCTGACTTTC; CDR3 protein: CAISESRGANVLTF
V gene: TRBV6-5; J gene: TRBJ2-5; D gene: TRBD1; clone size: .; CDR3 DNA: TGTGCCAGCAGTTACAGCGGACAGGGGGCGAGCGAGACCCAGTACTTC; CDR3 protein: CASSYSGQGASETQYF
V gene: TRBV7-2; J gene: TRBJ1-4; D gene: TRBD1; clone size: .; CDR3 DNA: TGTGCCAGCAGTCCGGACAGGGGCCATGAAAAACTGTTTTTT; CDR3 protein: CASSPDRGHEKLFF
V gene: TRBV5-5; J gene: TRBJ2-7; D gene: TRBD2; clone size: .; CDR3 DNA: TGTGCCAGCAGCCCGGTTCGACTAGCCATCTACGAGCAGTACTTC; CDR3 protein: CASSPVRLAIYEQYF
V gene: TRBV4-1; J gene: TRBJ1-2; D gene: .; clone size: .; CDR3 DNA: TGCGCCAGCAGCCAAGTGCCGGGGGTAAGGGGCTACACCTTC; CDR3 protein: CASSQVPGVRGYTF
V gene: TRBV30; J gene: TRBJ1-4; D gene: .; clone size: .; CDR3 DNA: TGTGCCTACTCAGGGTCTAATGAAAAACTGTTTTTT; CDR3 protein: CAYSGSNEKLFF
V gene: TRBV11-3; J gene: TRBJ2-7; D gene: TRBD2; clone size: .; CDR3 DNA: TGTGCCAGCAGCTTAGGGGGAGGGAACTACGAGCAGTACTTC; CDR3 protein: CASSLGGGNYEQYF
V gene: TRBV27; J gene: TRBJ2-5; D gene: .; clone size: .; CDR3 DNA: TGTGCCAGCAGTTTAATGGGGGGTAGAATGCAAGAGACCCAGTACTTC; CDR3 protein: CASSLMGGRMQETQYF
V gene: TRBV6-5; J gene: TRBJ2-7; D gene: TRBD1; clone size: once; CDR3 DNA: TGTGCCAGCAGCCAGGACAGGGTATCCTACGAGCAGTACTTC; CDR3 protein: CASSQDRVSYEQYF
V gene: TRBV6-5; J gene: TRBJ1-1; D gene: TRBD1; clone size: .; CDR3 DNA: TGTGCCAGCAGTTACCTGACAGGGGGGGGGACTGAAGCTTTCTTT; CDR3 protein: CASSYLTGGGTEAFF
V gene: TRBV19; J gene: TRBJ1-5; D gene: .; clone size: few; CDR3 DNA: TGTGCCAGTAGCTGGGCCCACAATCAGCCCCAGCATTTT; CDR3 protein: CASSWAHNQPQHF
V gene: TRBV7-2; J gene: TRBJ2-3; D gene: .; clone size: .; CDR3 DNA: TGTGCCAGCAGCTCGGGCCTGATTGCAGGAGATACGCAGTATTTT; CDR3 protein: CASSSGLIAGDTQYF
V gene: TRBV12-5; J gene: TRBJ2-1; D gene: .; clone size: few; CDR3 DNA: TGTGCTAGTGGTTTGGTACTGACGTACAATGAGCAGTTCTTC; CDR3 protein: CASGLVLTYNEQFF
V gene: TRBV6-5; J gene: TRBJ1-3; D gene: .; clone size: .; CDR3 DNA: TGTGCCAGCAGTTACTCTCGGGGGATCTCTGGAAACACCATATATTTT; CDR3 protein: CASSYSRGISGNTIYF
V gene: TRBV10-3; J gene: TRBJ2-2; D gene: TRBD2; clone size: .; CDR3 DNA: TGTGCCACCATGACTAGCGGGGGGTCAAACACCGGGGAGCTGTTTTTT; CDR3 protein: CATMTSGGSNTGELFF
V gene: TRBV2; J gene: TRBJ2-4; D gene: .; clone size: .; CDR3 DNA: TGTGCCAGCTTACAGGTTTATACCCTAGCCAAAAACATTCAGTACTTC; CDR3 protein: CASLQVYTLAKNIQYF
V gene: TRBV28; J gene: TRBJ2-7; D gene: .; clone size: .; CDR3 DNA: TGTGCCCTGGGGGCGGGATCCCACGAGCAGTACTTC; CDR3 protein: CALGAGSHEQYF
V gene: TRBV7-2; J gene: TRBJ1-3; D gene: TRBD1; clone size: .; CDR3 DNA: TGTGCCAGCAGCGTAGGACAGGCACGAAACACCATATATTTT; CDR3 protein: CASSVGQARNTIYF